This T cell receptor beta chain was sequenced during a study of PD-L1 blockade in urothelial cancer. Study information: The authors examined blood 3 weeks (second dose) and 6 weeks after treatment start. A median of approximately 150,000 T cells was found in the blood samples.

Concerning this clone itself: Its matching antigen is unknown.

Study-wide results and caveats: Durable-benefit patients had greater expansion of tumor-associated blood clones at 3 weeks. Better survival was forecast by a pretreatment blood TCR clonality below the median.

Libraries were prepared by immunoSEQ multiplex PCR; TCRdb keeps only in-frame clonotypes and omits some of them. The sample contains roughly 120,000 clones, about 89% of which appear only once. The time point denotes: peripheral blood 6 weeks after treatment start. The CDR3 runs to 14 residues. Germline V lookup: CDR1 SGHRS, CDR2 YFSETQ. The trim removed 3 bases at V and 4 bases at J, leaving 4 bases unmatched. Material: PBMCs, obtained around atezolizumab (anti-PD-L1) treatment. This sequence was found in a man between 60 and 70 years old with urothelial cancer. This chain uses TRBV5-1 with TRBJ2-7; 10 nucleotides match TRBD1. The CDR3 is CASSWGGQGYEQYF. Written as DNA, the CDR3 is TGCGCCAGCAGCTGGGGGGGACAGGGGTACGAGCAGTACTTC.